This TCR beta chain derives from a study of control samples from healthy donors and cancer patients. Germline V gives CDR1 SGHTA, CDR2 FQGNSA. The length of the CDR3 is 17 residues. The J segment lost 6 bases and the V segment lost 2 bases, leaving 12 bases of the junction unmatched. Measured with immunoSEQ multiplex PCR; TCRdb has only the in-frame clones, and not every one. This sample has around 130,000 clones, with 80% to 95% found just once. This chain joins TRBV7-2 and TRBJ2-3; 9 bases match TRBD2. The receptor was derived from a man between 18 and 29 years old in good health. Sample: blood. This CDR3 reads CASSLLSGGLKGDTQYF. The CDR3 DNA reads TGTGCCAGCAGCTTATTGAGCGGGGGGTTGAAGGGGGATACGCAGTATTTT.